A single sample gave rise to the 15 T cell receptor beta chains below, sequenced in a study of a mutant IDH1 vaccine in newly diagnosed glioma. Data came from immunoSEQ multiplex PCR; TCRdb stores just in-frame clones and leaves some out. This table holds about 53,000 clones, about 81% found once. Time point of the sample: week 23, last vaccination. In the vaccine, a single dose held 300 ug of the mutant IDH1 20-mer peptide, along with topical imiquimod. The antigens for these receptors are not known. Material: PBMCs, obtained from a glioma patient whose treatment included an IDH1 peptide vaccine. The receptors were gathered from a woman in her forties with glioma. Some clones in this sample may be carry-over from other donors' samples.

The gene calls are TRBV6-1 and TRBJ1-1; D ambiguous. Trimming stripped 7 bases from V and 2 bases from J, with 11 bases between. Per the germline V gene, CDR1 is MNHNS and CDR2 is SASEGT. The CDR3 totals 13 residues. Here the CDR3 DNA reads TGTGCCAGCAAGTTAGGGCCCAACACTGAAGCTTTCTTT. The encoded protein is CASKLGPNTEAFF.

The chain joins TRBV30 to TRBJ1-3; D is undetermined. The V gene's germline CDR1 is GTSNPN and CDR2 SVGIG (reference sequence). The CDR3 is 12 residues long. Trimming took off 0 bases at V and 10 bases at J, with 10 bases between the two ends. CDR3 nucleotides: TGTGCCTGGAGTGTACACTCGACTACCATATATTTT. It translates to CAWSVHSTTIYF.

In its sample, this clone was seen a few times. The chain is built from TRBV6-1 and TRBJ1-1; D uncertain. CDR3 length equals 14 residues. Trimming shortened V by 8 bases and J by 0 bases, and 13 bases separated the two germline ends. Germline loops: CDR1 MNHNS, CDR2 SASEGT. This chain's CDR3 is CASFRRSMNTEAFF. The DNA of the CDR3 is TGTGCCAGCTTTAGGCGAAGCATGAACACTGAAGCTTTCTTT.

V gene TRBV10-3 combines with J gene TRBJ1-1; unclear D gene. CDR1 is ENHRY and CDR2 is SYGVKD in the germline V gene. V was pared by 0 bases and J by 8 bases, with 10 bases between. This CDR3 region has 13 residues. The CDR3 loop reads CAISESRAGEAFF. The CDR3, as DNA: TGTGCCATCAGTGAGTCTAGGGCCGGGGAAGCTTTCTTT.

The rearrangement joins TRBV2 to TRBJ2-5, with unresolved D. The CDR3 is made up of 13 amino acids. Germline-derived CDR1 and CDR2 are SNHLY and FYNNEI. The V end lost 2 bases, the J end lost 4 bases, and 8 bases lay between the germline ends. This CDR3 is CASSEWVIETQYF. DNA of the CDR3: TGTGCCAGCAGTGAATGGGTGATAGAGACCCAGTACTTC.

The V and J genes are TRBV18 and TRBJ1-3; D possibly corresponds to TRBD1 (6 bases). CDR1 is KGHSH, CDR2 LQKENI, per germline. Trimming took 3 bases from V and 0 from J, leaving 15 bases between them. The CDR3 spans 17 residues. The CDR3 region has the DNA TGTGCCAGCTCACCCGCGACAGGACTTGTCTCTGGAAACACCATATATTTT. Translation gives CASSPATGLVSGNTIYF. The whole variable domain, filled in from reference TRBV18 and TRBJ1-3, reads NAGVMQNPRHLVRRRGQEARLRCSPMKGHSHVYWYRQLPEEGLKFMVYLQKENIIDESGMPKERFSAEFPKEGPSILRIQQVVRGDSAAYFCASSPATGLVSGNTIYFGEGSWLTVV.

The CDR3 bases are TGTGCCAGCTCACCGCTCGAGGGGCTAGGTGGCTACACCTTC. This gives the protein CASSPLEGLGGYTF. The rearrangement uses TRBV18 and TRBJ1-2; maybe TRBD1 (5 bases). V dropped 3 bases and J dropped 7 bases, with 15 bases sitting between them. The germline V gene has CDR1 KGHSH and CDR2 LQKENI. This CDR3 has 14 residues.

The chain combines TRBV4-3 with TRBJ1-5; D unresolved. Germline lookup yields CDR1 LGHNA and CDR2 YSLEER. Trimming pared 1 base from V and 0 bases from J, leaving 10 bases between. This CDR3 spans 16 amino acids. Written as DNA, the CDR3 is TGCGCCAGCAGCCAAGGGTCTAGAAATAGCAATCAGCCCCAGCATTTT. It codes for CASSQGSRNSNQPQHF.

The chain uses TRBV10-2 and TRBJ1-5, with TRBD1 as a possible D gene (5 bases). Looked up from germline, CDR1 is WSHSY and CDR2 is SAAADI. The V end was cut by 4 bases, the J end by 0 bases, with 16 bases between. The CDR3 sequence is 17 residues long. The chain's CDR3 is CASSVIRDGYSNQPQHF. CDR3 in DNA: TGCGCCAGCAGTGTTATCCGGGACGGGTATAGCAATCAGCCCCAGCATTTT.

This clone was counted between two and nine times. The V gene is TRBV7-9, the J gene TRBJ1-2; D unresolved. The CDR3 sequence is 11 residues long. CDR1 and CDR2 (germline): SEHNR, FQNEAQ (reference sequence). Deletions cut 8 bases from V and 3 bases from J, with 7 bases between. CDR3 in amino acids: CASGGDYGYTF. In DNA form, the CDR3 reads TGTGCCAGCGGAGGTGACTATGGCTACACCTTC.

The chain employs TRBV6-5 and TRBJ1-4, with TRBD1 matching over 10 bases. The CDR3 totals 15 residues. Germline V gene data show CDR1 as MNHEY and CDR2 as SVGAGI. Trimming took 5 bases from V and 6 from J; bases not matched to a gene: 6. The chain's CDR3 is CASSPPGQGYEKLFF. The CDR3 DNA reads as TGTGCCAGCAGTCCACCGGGACAGGGGTATGAAAAACTGTTTTTT.

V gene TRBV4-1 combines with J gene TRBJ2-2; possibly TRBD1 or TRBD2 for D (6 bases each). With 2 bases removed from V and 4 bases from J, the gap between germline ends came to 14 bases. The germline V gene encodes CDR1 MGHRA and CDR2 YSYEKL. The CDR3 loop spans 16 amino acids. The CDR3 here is CASSQRGDGGTGELFF. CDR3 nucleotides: TGCGCCAGCAGCCAAAGGGGGGACGGCGGCACCGGGGAGCTGTTTTTT.

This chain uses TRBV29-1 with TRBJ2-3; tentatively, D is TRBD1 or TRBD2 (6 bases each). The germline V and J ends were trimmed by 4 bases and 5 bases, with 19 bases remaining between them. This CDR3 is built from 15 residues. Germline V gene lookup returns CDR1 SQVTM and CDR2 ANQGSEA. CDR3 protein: CSVVRGGLGVDTQYF. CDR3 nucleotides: TGCAGCGTTGTTCGAGGGGGGCTGGGGGTAGATACGCAGTATTTT.

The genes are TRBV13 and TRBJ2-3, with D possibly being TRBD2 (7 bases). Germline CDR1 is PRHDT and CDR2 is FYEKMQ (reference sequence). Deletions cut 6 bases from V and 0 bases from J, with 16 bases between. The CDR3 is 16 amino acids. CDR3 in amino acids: CASSYGGHTSTDTQYF. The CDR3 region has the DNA TGTGCCAGCAGTTACGGGGGGCATACTAGCACAGATACGCAGTATTTT. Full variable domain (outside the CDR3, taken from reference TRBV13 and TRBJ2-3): AAGVIQSPRHLIKEKRETATLKCYPIPRHDTVYWYQQGPGQDPQFLISFYEKMQSDKGSIPDRFSAQQFSDYHSELNMSSLELGDSALYFCASSYGGHTSTDTQYFGPGTRLTVL.

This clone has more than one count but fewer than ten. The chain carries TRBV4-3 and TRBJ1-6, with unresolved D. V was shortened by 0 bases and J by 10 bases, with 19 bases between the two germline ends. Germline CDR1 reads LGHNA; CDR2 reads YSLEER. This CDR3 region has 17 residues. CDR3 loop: CASSQDALGNLESPLHF. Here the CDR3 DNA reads TGCGCCAGCAGCCAAGATGCTCTAGGGAACTTGGAGTCACCCCTCCACTTT.